This TCR beta chain was documented in a study of blood T cell repertoires in COVID-19. The overall study: Italy, Spain and the United States were the sources of the convalescent and acute COVID-19 samples.

Authors' methods: Researchers report that nucleated cell counts were estimated from reference gene primer amplification. The data were produced by immunoSEQ multiplex PCR, yet TCRdb's version contains in-frame clones alone and is incomplete. V, J and clone size reflect that table, while D and trimming were determined from the DNA. The profile covers 140,000 or so clones, with about 79% appearing a single time and about a tenth taken by the ten largest. This clone was seen a single time. CDR3 length equals 15 residues. Germline loops: CDR1 SGHRS, CDR2 YFSETQ. V was clipped by 4 bases and J by 5 bases; unmatched bases: 6.

The clonotype was recovered from a man aged 55 to 70 with active or convalescent COVID-19. Sequencing used peripheral blood. The chain is built from TRBV5-1 and TRBJ2-1, with TRBD2 matching over 10 bases. This CDR3 is CASSSSGTSDNEQFF. DNA for the CDR3: TGCGCCAGCAGCAGTTCCGGGACTAGCGACAATGAGCAGTTCTTC.